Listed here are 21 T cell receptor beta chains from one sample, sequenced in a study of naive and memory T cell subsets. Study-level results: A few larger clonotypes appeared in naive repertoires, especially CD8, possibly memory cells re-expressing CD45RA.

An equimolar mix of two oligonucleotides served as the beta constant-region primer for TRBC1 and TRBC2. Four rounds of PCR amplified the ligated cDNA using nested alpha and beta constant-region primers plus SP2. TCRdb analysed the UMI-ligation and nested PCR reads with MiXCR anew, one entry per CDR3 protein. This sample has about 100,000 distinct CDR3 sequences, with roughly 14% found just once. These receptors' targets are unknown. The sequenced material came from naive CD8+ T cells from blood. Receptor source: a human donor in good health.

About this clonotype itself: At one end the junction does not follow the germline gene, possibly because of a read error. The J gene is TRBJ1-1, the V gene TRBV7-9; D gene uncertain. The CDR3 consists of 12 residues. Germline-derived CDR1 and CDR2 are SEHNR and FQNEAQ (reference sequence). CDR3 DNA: TGTGTCAGCAGCCTTCTAGACACTGAAGCTTTCTTT. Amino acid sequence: CVSSLLDTEAFF. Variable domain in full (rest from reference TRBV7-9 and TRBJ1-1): DTGVSQNPRHKITKRGQNVTFRCDPISEHNRLYWYRQTLGQGPEFLTYFQNEAQLEKSRLLSDRFSAERPKGSFSTLEIQRTEQGDSAMYLCVSSLLDTEAFFGQGTRLTVV.

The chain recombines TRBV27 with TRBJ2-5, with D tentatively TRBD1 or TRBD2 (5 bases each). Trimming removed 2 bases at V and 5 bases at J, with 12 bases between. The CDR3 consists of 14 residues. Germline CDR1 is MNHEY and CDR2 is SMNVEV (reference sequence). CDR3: CASSLRGVGETQYF. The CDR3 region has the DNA TGTGCCAGCAGTTTAAGGGGAGTCGGGGAGACCCAGTACTTC.

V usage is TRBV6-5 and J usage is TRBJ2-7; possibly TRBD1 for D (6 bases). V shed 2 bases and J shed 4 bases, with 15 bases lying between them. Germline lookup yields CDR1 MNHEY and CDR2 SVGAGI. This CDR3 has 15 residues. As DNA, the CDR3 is TGTGCCAGCAGTTACGACGGGACACCTATTTACGAGCAGTACTTC. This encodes CASSYDGTPIYEQYF.

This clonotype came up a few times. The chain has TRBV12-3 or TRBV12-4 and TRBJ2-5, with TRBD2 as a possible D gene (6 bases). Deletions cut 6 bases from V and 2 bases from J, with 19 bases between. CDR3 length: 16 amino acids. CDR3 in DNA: TGTGCCAGCAGCGATTACCTCGCGGGGATGCAAGAGACCCAGTACTTC. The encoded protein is CASSDYLAGMQETQYF.

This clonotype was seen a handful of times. The CDR3 DNA reads TGTGCCAGCAGCTTAGAGGGAGGAGGGGATGAAGCTTTCTTT. It specifies CASSLEGGGDEAFF. The rearrangement links TRBV7-9 to TRBJ1-1; D is possibly TRBD1 (5 bases). V lost 1 base, J lost 7 bases, and 13 bases lay in between. Germline CDR1 is SEHNR and CDR2 is FQNEAQ (reference sequence). This CDR3 comprises 14 residues.

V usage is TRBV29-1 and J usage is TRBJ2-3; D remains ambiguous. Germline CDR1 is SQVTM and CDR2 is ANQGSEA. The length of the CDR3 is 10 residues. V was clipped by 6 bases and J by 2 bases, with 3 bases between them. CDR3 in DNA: TGCAGCGTCTTCACAGATACGCAGTATTTT. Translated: CSVFTDTQYF.

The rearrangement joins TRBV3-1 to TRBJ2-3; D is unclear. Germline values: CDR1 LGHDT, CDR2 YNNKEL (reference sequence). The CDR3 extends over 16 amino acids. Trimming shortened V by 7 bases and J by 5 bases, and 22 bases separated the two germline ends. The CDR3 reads CASTPRDNLAVDTQYF. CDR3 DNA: TGTGCCAGCACCCCAAGGGATAACCTCGCAGTAGATACGCAGTATTTT.

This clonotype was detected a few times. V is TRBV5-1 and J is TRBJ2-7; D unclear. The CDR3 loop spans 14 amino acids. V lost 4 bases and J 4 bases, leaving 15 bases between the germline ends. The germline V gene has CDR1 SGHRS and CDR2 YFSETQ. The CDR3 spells CASSGGQEYYEQYF. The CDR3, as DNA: TGCGCCAGCAGCGGCGGCCAGGAGTATTACGAGCAGTACTTC.

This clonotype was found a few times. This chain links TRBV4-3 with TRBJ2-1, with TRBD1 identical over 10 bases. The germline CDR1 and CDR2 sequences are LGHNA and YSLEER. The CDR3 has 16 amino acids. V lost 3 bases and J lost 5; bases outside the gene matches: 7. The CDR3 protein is CASSHHRTGGDNEQFF. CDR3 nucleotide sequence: TGCGCCAGCAGCCACCATCGGACAGGGGGGGACAATGAGCAGTTCTTC.

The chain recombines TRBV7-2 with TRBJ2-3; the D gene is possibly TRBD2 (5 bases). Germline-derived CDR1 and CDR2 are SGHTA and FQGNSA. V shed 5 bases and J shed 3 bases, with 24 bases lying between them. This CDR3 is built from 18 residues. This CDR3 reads CASSNPQRSEARTDTQYF. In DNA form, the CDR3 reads TGTGCCAGCAGCAATCCCCAGCGGTCGGAGGCCAGGACAGATACGCAGTATTTT.

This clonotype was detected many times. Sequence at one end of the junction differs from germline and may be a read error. CDR3 protein: CASSIHSTDTQYF. The CDR3 DNA is TGTGCTAGCAGCATTCACAGCACAGATACGCAGTATTTT. The J gene is TRBJ2-3, the V gene TRBV7-7; D gene ambiguous. Germline-derived CDR1 and CDR2 are SSHAT and FNYEAQ (reference sequence). This CDR3 has 13 amino acids.

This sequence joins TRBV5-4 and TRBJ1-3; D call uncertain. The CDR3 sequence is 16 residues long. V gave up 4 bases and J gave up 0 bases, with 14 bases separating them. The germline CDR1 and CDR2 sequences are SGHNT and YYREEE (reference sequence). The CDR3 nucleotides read TGTGCCAGCAGCACCCCCAACCGTTTCTCTGGAAACACCATATATTTT. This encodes CASSTPNRFSGNTIYF.

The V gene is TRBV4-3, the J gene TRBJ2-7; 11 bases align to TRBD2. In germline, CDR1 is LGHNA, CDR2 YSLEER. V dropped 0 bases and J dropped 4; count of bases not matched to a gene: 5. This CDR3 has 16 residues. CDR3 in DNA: TGCGCCAGCAGCCAAGAGGCGACTAGCGGGATTTACGAGCAGTACTTC. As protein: CASSQEATSGIYEQYF.

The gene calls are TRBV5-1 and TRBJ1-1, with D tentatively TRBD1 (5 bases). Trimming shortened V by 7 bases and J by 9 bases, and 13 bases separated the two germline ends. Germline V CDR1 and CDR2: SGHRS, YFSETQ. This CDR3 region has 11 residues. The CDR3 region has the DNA TGCGCCAGCCTAGTGGGGACGAAAGCTTTCTTT. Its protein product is CASLVGTKAFF.

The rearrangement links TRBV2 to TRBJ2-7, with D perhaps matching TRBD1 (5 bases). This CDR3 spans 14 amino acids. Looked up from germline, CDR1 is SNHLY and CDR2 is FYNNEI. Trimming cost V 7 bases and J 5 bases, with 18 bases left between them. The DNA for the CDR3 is TGTGCCAGCAACCCCGGGTGGGGCCAAGACGAGCAGTACTTC. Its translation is CASNPGWGQDEQYF.

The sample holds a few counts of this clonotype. CDR3: CASSVEEGRDTEAFF. The CDR3 DNA reads TGTGCCAGCAGCGTAGAAGAAGGGAGGGACACTGAAGCTTTCTTT. The genes are TRBV9 and TRBJ1-1; D call uncertain. The V end lost 0 bases, the J end lost 3 bases, and 12 bases lay between the germline ends. This CDR3 region has 15 residues. Germline-derived CDR1 and CDR2 are SGDLS and YYNGEE.

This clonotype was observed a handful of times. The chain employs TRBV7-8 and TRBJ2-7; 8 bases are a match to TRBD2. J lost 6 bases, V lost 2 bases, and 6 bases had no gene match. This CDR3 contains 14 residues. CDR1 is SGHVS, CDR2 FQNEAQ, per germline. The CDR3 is CASSLRAGVGEQYF. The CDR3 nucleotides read TGTGCCAGCAGCTTACGAGCGGGAGTAGGCGAGCAGTACTTC.

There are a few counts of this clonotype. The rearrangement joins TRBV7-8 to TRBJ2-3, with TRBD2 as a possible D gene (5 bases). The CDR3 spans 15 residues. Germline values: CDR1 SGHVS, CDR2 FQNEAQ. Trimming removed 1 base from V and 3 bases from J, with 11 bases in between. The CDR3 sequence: CASSLEGEGTDTQYF. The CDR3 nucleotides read TGTGCCAGCAGCTTAGAGGGAGAGGGAACAGATACGCAGTATTTT.

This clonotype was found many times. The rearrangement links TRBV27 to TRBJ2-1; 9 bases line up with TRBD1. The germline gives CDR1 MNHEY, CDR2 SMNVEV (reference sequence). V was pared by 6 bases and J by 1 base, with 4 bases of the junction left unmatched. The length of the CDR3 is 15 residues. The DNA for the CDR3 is TGTGCCAGCAGACTGACAGGGGGTTCCTACAATGAGCAGTTCTTC. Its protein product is CASRLTGGSYNEQFF.

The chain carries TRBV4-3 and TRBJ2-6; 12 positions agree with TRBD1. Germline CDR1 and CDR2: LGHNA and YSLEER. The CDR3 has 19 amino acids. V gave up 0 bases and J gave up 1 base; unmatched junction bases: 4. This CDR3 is CASSQDPGQGASGANVLTF. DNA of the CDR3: TGCGCCAGCAGCCAAGATCCGGGACAGGGGGCGTCTGGGGCCAACGTCCTGACTTTC.

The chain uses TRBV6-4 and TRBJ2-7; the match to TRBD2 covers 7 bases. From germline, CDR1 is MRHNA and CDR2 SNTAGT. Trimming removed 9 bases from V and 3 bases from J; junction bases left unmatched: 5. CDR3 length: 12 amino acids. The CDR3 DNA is TGTGCCAGGACGACTAGCAACTACGAGCAGTACTTC. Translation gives CARTTSNYEQYF.